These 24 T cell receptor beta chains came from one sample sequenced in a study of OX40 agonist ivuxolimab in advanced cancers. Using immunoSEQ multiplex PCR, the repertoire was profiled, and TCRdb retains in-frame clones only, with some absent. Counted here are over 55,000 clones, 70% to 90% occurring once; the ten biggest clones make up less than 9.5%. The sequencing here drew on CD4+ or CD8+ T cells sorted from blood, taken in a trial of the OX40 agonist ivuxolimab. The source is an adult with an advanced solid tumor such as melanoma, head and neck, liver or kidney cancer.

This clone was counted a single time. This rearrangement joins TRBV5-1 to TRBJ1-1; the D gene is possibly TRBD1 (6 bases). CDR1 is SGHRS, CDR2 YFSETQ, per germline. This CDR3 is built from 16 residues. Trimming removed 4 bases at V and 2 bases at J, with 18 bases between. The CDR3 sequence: CASSVTTGSGNTEAFF. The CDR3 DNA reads TGCGCCAGCAGCGTGACAACAGGGTCCGGTAACACTGAAGCTTTCTTT.

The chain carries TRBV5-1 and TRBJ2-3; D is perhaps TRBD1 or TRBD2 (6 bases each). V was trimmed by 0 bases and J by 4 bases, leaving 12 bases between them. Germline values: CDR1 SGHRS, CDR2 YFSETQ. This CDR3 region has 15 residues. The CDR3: CASSLDGGGPDTQYF. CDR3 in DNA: TGCGCCAGCAGCTTGGATGGAGGGGGTCCAGATACGCAGTATTTT.

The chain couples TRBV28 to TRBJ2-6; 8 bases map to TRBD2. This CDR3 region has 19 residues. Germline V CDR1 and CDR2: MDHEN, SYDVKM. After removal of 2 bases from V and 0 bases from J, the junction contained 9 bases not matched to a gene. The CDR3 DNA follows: TGTGCCAGCAGTTTAAGGAGTAGCGGGGTCACCTCTGGGGCCAACGTCCTGACTTTC. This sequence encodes CASSLRSSGVTSGANVLTF.

The CDR3 DNA is TGTGCCAGCAGCGGGGCAGGGGCAAATAACTATGGCTACACCTTC. This gives the protein CASSGAGANNYGYTF. The chain employs TRBV5-6 and TRBJ1-2, with D possibly TRBD1 on 6 matching bases. V was shortened by 4 bases and J by 1 base, with 14 bases between the two germline ends. The CDR3 is 15 residues long. Germline CDR1 reads SGHDT; CDR2 reads YYEEEE.

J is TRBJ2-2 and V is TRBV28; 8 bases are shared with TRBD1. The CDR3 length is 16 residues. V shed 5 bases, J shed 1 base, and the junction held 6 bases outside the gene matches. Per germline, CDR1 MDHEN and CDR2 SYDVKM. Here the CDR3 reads CASSTRTGRNTGELFF. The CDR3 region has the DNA TGTGCCAGCAGTACCCGGACAGGGCGGAACACCGGGGAGCTGTTTTTT. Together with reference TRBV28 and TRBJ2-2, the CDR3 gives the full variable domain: DVKVTQSSRYLVKRTGEKVFLECVQDMDHENMFWYRQDPGLGLRLIYFSYDVKMKEKGDIPEGYSVSREKKERFSLILESASTNQTSMYLCASSTRTGRNTGELFFGEGSRLTVL.

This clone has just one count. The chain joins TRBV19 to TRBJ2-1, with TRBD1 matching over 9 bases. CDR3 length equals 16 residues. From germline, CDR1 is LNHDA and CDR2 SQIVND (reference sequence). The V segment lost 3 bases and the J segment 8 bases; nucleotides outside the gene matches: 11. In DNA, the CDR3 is TGTGCCAGTAGTATGGGGCCGGGACAGGGCATCTATGAGCAGTTCTTC. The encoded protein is CASSMGPGQGIYEQFF.

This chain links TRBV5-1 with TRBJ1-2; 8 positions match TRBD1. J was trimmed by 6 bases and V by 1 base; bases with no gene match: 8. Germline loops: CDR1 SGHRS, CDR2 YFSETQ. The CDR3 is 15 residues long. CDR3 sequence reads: CASSLTTTGVNGYTF. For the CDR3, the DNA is TGCGCCAGCAGCTTGACCACGACAGGGGTCAATGGCTACACCTTC. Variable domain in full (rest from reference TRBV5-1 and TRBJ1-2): KAGVTQTPRYLIKTRGQQVTLSCSPISGHRSVSWYQQTPGQGLQFLFEYFSETQRNKGNFPGRFSGRQFSNSRSEMNVSTLELGDSALYLCASSLTTTGVNGYTFGSGTRLTVV.

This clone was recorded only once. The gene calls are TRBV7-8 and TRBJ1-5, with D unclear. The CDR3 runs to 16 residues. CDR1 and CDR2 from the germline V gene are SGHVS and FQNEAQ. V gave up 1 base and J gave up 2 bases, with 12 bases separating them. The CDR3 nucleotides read TGTGCCAGCAGCTTAGACCGGGATCGGGGCAATCAGCCCCAGCATTTT. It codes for CASSLDRDRGNQPQHF.

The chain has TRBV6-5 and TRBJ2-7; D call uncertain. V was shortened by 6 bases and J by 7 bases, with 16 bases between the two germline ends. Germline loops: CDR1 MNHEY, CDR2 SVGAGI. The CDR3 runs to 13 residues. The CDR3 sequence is CASSPFLIGEQYF. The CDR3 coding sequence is TGTGCCAGCAGCCCCTTTCTAATCGGAGAGCAGTACTTC.

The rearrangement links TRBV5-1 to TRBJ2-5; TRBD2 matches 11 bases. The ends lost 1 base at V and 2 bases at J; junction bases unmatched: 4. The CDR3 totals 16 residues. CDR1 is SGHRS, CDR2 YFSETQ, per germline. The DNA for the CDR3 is TGCGCCAGCAGCTTGACTAGCGGGGGCCCTCAAGAGACCCAGTACTTC. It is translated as CASSLTSGGPQETQYF. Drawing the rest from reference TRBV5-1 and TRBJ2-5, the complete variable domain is KAGVTQTPRYLIKTRGQQVTLSCSPISGHRSVSWYQQTPGQGLQFLFEYFSETQRNKGNFPGRFSGRQFSNSRSEMNVSTLELGDSALYLCASSLTSGGPQETQYFGPGTRLLVL.

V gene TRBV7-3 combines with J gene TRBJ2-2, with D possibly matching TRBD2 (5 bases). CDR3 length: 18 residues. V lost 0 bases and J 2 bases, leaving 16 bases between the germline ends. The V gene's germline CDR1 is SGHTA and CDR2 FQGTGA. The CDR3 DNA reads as TGTGCCAGCAGCTTAACCCGGTCCCGCGGGCCCAACACCGGGGAGCTGTTTTTT. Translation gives CASSLTRSRGPNTGELFF. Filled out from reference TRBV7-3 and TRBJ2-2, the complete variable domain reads GAGVSQTPSNKVTEKGKYVELRCDPISGHTALYWYRQSLGQGPEFLIYFQGTGAADDSGLPNDRFFAVRPEGSVSTLKIQRTERGDSAVYLCASSLTRSRGPNTGELFFGEGSRLTVL.

CDR3: CASSSSRRDSYEQYV. In DNA, the CDR3 is TGTGCCAGCAGCTCATCCCGGCGGGACTCTTACGAGCAGTACGTC. The chain uses TRBV13 and TRBJ2-7; D perhaps matches TRBD2 (6 bases). Germline V CDR1 and CDR2: PRHDT, FYEKMQ (reference sequence). The CDR3 loop spans 15 amino acids. V lost 4 bases, J lost 4 bases, and 17 bases lay in between.

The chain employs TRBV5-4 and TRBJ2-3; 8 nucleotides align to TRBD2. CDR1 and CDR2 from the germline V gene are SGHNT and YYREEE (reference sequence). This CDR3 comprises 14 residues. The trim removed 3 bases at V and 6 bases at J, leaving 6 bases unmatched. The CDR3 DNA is TGTGCCAGCAGCTCCCCCGGGGGGGTGGATACGCAGTATTTT. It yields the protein CASSSPGGVDTQYF.

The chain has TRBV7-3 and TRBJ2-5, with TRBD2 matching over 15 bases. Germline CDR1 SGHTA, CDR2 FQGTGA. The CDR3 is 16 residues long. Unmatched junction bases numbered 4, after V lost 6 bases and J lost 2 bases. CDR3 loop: CASSPGLAGGQETQYF. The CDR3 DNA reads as TGTGCCAGCAGTCCCGGACTAGCGGGAGGGCAAGAGACCCAGTACTTC.

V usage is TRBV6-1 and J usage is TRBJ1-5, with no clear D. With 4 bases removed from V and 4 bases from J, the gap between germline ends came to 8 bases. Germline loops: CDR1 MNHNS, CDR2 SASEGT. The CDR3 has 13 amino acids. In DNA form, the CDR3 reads TGTGCCAGCAGTGGGTCAGAGAATCAGCCCCAGCATTTT. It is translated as CASSGSENQPQHF.

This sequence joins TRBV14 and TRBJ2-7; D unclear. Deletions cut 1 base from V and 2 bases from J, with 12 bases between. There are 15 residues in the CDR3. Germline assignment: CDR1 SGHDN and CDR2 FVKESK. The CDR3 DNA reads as TGTGCCAGCAGCCAAGCTCCGATGGACCCCTACGAGCAGTACTTC. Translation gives CASSQAPMDPYEQYF.

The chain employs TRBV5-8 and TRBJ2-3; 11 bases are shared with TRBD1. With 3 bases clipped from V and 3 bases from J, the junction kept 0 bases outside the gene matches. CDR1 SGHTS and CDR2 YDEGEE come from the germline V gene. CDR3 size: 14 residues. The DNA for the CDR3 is TGTGCCAGCAGCTGGGACAGGGGGACAGATACGCAGTATTTT. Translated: CASSWDRGTDTQYF.

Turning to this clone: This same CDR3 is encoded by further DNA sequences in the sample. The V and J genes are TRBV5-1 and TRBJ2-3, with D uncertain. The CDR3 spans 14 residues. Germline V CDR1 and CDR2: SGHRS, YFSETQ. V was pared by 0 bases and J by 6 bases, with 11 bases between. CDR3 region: CASSLAVSADTQYF. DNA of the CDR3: TGCGCCAGCAGCTTGGCAGTCAGTGCGGATACGCAGTATTTT.

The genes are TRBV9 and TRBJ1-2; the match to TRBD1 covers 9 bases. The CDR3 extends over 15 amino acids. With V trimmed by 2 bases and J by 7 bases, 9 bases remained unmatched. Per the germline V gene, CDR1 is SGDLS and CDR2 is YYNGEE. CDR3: CASSVGQGRSIGYTF. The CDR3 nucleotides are TGTGCCAGCAGCGTCGGACAGGGGAGAAGTATTGGCTACACCTTC.

The CDR3 nucleotides are TGTGCCAGCAGTGGGGGCCCGGACAGAACCTACGAGCAGTACTTC. This gives the protein CASSGGPDRTYEQYF. The gene calls are TRBV2 and TRBJ2-7; perhaps TRBD1 as D (6 bases). The CDR3 sequence is 15 residues long. CDR1 is SNHLY, CDR2 FYNNEI, per germline. Trimming cost V 4 bases and J 2 bases, with 15 bases left between them.

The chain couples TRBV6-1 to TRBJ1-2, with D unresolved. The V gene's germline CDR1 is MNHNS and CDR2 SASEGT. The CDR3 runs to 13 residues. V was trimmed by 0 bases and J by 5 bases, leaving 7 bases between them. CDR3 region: CASSEAEQYGYTF. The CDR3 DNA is TGTGCCAGCAGTGAAGCGGAACAATATGGCTACACCTTC.

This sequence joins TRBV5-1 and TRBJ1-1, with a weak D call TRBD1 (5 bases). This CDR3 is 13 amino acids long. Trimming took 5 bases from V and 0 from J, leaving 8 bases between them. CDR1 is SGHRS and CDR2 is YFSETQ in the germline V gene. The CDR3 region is CASRTDMNTEAFF. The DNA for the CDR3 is TGCGCCAGCAGGACAGACATGAACACTGAAGCTTTCTTT. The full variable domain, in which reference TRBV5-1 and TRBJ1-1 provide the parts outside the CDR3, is KAGVTQTPRYLIKTRGQQVTLSCSPISGHRSVSWYQQTPGQGLQFLFEYFSETQRNKGNFPGRFSGRQFSNSRSEMNVSTLELGDSALYLCASRTDMNTEAFFGQGTRLTVV.

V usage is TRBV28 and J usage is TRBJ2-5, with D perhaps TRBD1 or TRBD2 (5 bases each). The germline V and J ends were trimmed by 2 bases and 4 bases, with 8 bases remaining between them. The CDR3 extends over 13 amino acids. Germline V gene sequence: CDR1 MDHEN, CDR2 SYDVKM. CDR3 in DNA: TGTGCCAGCAGTTTACGGGGACCAGAGACCCAGTACTTC. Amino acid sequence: CASSLRGPETQYF.

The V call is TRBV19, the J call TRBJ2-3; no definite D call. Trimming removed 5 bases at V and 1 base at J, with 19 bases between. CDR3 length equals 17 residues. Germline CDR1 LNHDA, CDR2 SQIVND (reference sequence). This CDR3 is CASSLSGLNQGTDTQYF. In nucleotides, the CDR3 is TGTGCCAGTAGTCTATCAGGTCTGAATCAGGGCACAGATACGCAGTATTTT.